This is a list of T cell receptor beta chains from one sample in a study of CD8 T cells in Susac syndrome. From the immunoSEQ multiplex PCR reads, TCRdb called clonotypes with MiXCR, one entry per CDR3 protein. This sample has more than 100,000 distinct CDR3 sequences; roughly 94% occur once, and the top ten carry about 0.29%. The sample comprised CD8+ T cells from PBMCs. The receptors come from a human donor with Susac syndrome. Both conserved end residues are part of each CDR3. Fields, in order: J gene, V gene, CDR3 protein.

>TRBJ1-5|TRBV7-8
CASSLAYRALSNQPQHF
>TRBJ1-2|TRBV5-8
CASSPGQGDYGYTF
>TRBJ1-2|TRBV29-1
CSVAVGQQYGYTF
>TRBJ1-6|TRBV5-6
CASSRQGYNSPLHF
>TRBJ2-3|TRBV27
CASSPSSTDTQYF
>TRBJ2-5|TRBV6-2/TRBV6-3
CASSAGTAYQETQYF
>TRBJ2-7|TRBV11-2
CASSLLRGAEQYF
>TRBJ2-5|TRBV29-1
CSVEGTFQETQYF
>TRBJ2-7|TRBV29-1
CSAWAGGASDEQYF
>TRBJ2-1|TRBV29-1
CSVEAPLAGGPEQFF
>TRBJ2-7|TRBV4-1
CASSPEGAYEQYF
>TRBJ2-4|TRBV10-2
CASSEWNIQYF
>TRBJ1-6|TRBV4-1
CASSQTGGGSPLHF
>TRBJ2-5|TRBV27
CASSPPGTAQETQYF
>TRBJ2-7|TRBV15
CATSQGAYEQYF
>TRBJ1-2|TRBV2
CASELWTGYGYTF
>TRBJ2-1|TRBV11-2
CASSLSGDRVYNEQFF
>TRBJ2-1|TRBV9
CASSAGVSESSYNEQFF
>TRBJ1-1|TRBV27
CASSERGRNTEAFF
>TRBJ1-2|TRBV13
CASSSGQGAVSF
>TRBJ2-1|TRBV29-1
CSVVSGGRYNEQFF
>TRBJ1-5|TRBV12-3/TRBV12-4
CASSFGQPQHF
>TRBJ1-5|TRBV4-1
CASSQVRGGARQPQHF
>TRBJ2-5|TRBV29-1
CSVGWDRPSETQYF
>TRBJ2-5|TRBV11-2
CASSPKGGDQETQYF
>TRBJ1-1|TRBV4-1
CASSQTLGAGNTEAFF
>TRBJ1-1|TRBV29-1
CSVEDLEVGAEAFF
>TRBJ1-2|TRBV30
CACETVGGGYTF
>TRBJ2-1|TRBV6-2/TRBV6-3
CASSYDIHNEQFF
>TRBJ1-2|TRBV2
CASSEAQGGGYTF
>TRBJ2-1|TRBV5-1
CASSLISGVSYNEQFF
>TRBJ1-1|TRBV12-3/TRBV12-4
CASSPGQGARTEAFF
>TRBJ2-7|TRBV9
CASSGGQGYEQYF
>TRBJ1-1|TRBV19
CASSMFGNTEAFF
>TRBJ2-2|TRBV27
CASSFKTGAGELFF
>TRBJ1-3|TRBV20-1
CSAREGVGNTIYF
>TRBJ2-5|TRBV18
CASSSTGTTSQETQYF
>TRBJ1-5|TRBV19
CASSIGGEGRPQHF